This T cell receptor beta chain was retrieved from a study of cytomegalovirus exposure and HLA in healthy donors. Likely unrecorded immune exposures existed in these nominally healthy donors. PCR amplification relied on 60 Vbeta primers (plus 13 Jbeta primers). In the source study's methods: In a later analysis, the count reached 74 million or so unique TCR beta chains, with 8.5 million to 14 million shared. Data came from immunoSEQ multiplex PCR; TCRdb stores just in-frame clones and leaves some out. V and J calls plus clone size are reproduced from that table; the DNA served to infer D and trimming. Of nearly 110,000 clones listed, 73% are singletons. Trimming took 4 bases from V and 5 from J, leaving 23 bases between them. The CDR3 covers 17 residues. Germline V gene data show CDR1 as SEHNR and CDR2 as FQNEAQ (reference sequence). Worth noting for this clone: The antigen remains unidentified.

The study, taken as a whole, reports: A later analysis, which compared TCR beta chains of equal frequency, found the HLA-associated ones more clonally expanded.

The specimen was PBMCs. The source of this sequence is a man aged 25-40 years in good health and CMV-seronegative. V is TRBV7-9 and J is TRBJ2-5; TRBD2 might be the D (5 bases). The CDR3 sequence is CASSSEWEWANGETQYF. Written as DNA, the CDR3 is TGTGCCAGCAGCTCCGAGTGGGAGTGGGCCAACGGCGAGACCCAGTACTTC.